This TCR beta chain originates from a study of T cells after yellow fever vaccination. Study outcomes and limitations: Booster samples showed a return of most primary-vaccination clones (around 96% CD4, 88% CD8).

Germline values: CDR1 MDHEN, CDR2 SYDVKM. The V end was cut by 6 bases, the J end by 5 bases, with 14 bases between. This CDR3 is built from 14 residues. One entry per CDR3 protein results from TCRdb running MiXCR on the 5' RACE reads. The data show about 69,000 distinct CDR3 sequences, around 5% seen once. This clonotype was picked up many times. Its target is unknown. Sequenced here: CD4+ T cells sorted from PBMCs, sampled less than 18 days after the first yellow fever vaccination. The chain uses TRBV28 and TRBJ1-5; possibly TRBD1 for D (5 bases). The origin of this receptor is a man aged 18 to 30 who received the YFV17D yellow fever vaccine. The CDR3 bases are TGTGCCAGCAGGACCGGGACTTTGGATCAGCCCCAGCATTTT. Residues: CASRTGTLDQPQHF.